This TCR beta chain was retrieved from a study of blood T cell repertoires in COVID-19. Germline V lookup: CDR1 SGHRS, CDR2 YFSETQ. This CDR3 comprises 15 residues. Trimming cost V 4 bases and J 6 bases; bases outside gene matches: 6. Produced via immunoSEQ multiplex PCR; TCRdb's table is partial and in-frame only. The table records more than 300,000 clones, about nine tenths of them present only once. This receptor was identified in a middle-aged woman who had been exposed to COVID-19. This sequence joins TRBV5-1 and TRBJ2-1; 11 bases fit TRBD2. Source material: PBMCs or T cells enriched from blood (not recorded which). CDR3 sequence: CASSPSGTSGNEQFF. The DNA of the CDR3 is TGCGCCAGCAGCCCATCCGGGACTAGCGGCAATGAGCAGTTCTTC.